These 24 T cell receptor beta chains came from one sample sequenced in a study of CD8+ T cells in alopecia areata listed by TCRdb under 2018. Libraries were built with the immunoSEQ multiplex PCR assay. To provide template for TCR sequencing, every sample had RNA extracted and reverse transcribed into cDNA. The table comes from immuneACCESS by way of TCRdb, which keeps in-frame sequences with V and J called. Part of the clones is missing from these tables; in studies checked, under half for an unresolved V gene and the rest for unknown reasons. Within this sample are more than 200,000 clones, with 67% of them counted one time only. The leading ten clones occupy under 1.5% of the sample. The sample's time point label, decoded: baseline before oral tofacitinib. The specimen was CD4+ T cells sorted from blood, collected at week 0. The receptors were sampled from a human donor with alopecia areata.

With respect to this clone: Other DNA variants within this sample encode the same CDR3. The gene calls are TRBV14 and TRBJ2-7, with D uncertain. Germline lookup yields CDR1 SGHDN and CDR2 FVKESK. The CDR3 has 12 amino acids. V was shortened by 1 base and J by 3 bases, with 4 bases between the two germline ends. In DNA, the CDR3 is TGTGCCAGCAGCCAAGCAAGCTACGAGCAGTACTTC. Its translation is CASSQASYEQYF.

The V and J genes are TRBV5-6 and TRBJ2-3, with unresolved D. Germline assignment: CDR1 SGHDT and CDR2 YYEEEE. V gave up 1 base and J gave up 14 bases, with 14 bases separating them. There are 12 residues in the CDR3. The CDR3, as DNA: TGTGCCAGCAGCTTGTACCACAATCGGGCGTATTTT. Its protein is CASSLYHNRAYF.

V and J are TRBV29-1 and TRBJ1-6; D gene unclear. The V end was cut by 5 bases, the J end by 7 bases, with 9 bases between. There are 12 residues in the CDR3. Germline values: CDR1 SQVTM, CDR2 ANQGSEA. The CDR3 DNA reads as TGCAGCGTTTCAAGCGACAATTCACCCCTCCACTTT. This gives the protein CSVSSDNSPLHF.

This chain links TRBV5-1 with TRBJ2-1, with 7 positions matching TRBD1. Germline values: CDR1 SGHRS, CDR2 YFSETQ. Losses at the gene ends were 6 bases for V and 6 bases for J; bases not matched to a gene: 6. This CDR3 is 13 amino acids long. The CDR3: CASTSTGSNEQFF. CDR3 bases: TGCGCCAGCACCTCGACAGGGAGCAATGAGCAGTTCTTC.

V is TRBV5-4 and J is TRBJ2-1, with 8 bases aligning to TRBD2. Germline V CDR1 and CDR2: SGHNT, YYREEE (reference sequence). The junction had 8 bases not matched to a gene; V was cut back by 2 bases and J by 10 bases. This CDR3 has 14 amino acids. CDR3 sequence reads: CASSFPAGVEEQFF. The CDR3 coding sequence is TGTGCCAGCAGCTTCCCAGCGGGGGTTGAAGAGCAGTTCTTC.

V usage is TRBV15 and J usage is TRBJ2-2; no clear D gene. This CDR3 region has 13 residues. Between the trimmed V and J ends, which lost 2 bases and 6 bases, there was a span of 7 bases. Germline assignment: CDR1 LNHNV and CDR2 YYDKDF (reference sequence). The CDR3 DNA sequence: TGTGCCACCAGCAGACGAGGAGCCGGGGAGCTGTTTTTT. Its protein is CATSRRGAGELFF.

The genes are TRBV10-3 and TRBJ2-1; 7 positions match TRBD1. V shed 10 bases and J 6 bases; nucleotides not matched to a gene: 12. The CDR3 runs 14 residues. From germline, CDR1 is ENHRY and CDR2 SYGVKD. The chain's CDR3 is CATTGQPIGNEQFF. The CDR3 bases are TGTGCCACCACGGGACAGCCAATCGGCAATGAGCAGTTCTTC.

This chain links TRBV29-1 with TRBJ2-3; D may be TRBD1 (5 bases). CDR1 is SQVTM, CDR2 ANQGSEA, per germline. The V and J ends lost 8 bases and 0 bases respectively, with 9 bases between them. This CDR3 has 12 residues. Written as DNA, the CDR3 is TGCAGCTACAGGTTTAGCACAGATACGCAGTATTTT. Its protein is CSYRFSTDTQYF.

The gene calls are TRBV4-3 and TRBJ2-5; TRBD2 agrees at 14 bases. V shed 4 bases, J shed 4 bases, and the junction held 5 bases outside the gene matches. The germline V gene encodes CDR1 LGHNA and CDR2 YSLEER. This CDR3 is built from 16 residues. The CDR3 DNA is TGCGCCAGCAGCCTGCGACTAGCGGGGGGGGGAGAGACCCAGTACTTC. Encoded protein: CASSLRLAGGGETQYF.

The chain couples TRBV4-3 to TRBJ2-6; no clear D. The CDR3 length is 14 residues. The ends were cut back, 4 bases at V and 4 bases at J, with 8 bases in the middle. In germline, CDR1 is LGHNA, CDR2 YSLEER. Here the CDR3 reads CASSLSTGANVLTF. In DNA form, the CDR3 reads TGCGCCAGCAGCCTCTCGACCGGGGCCAACGTCCTGACTTTC.

The chain links TRBV25-1 to TRBJ2-4; D is possibly TRBD2 (6 bases). CDR1 MGHDK and CDR2 SYGVNS come from the germline V gene. Trimming stripped 7 bases from V and 7 bases from J, with 17 bases between. The CDR3 sequence is 14 residues long. The CDR3 protein is CASTQAGPTNIQYF. CDR3 in DNA: TGTGCCAGCACCCAGGCGGGACCCACGAACATTCAGTACTTC.

This sequence joins TRBV10-2 and TRBJ2-7; D is unclear. Per germline, CDR1 WSHSY and CDR2 SAAADI. V shed 0 bases and J shed 3 bases, with 9 bases lying between them. This CDR3 comprises 14 residues. The DNA for the CDR3 is TGCGCCAGCAGTGAGTCGGGCGGCTTCTACGAGCAGTACTTC. The encoded protein is CASSESGGFYEQYF.

In its sample, this clone was seen a few times. V is TRBV7-2 and J is TRBJ2-6, with 8 positions matching TRBD1. J was trimmed by 0 bases and V by 1 base; bases with no gene match: 2. CDR1 and CDR2 (germline): SGHTA, FQGNSA. This CDR3 spans 17 amino acids. Here the CDR3 reads CASSLGTGLSGANVLTF. CDR3 in DNA: TGTGCCAGCAGCTTAGGGACAGGGCTCTCTGGGGCCAACGTCCTGACTTTC.

The chain couples TRBV9 to TRBJ2-1; no clear D. Trimming removed 0 bases from V and 9 bases from J, with 13 bases in between. This CDR3 spans 14 amino acids. Germline CDR1 and CDR2: SGDLS and YYNGEE. The CDR3 is CASSVVGAPSEQFF. The CDR3 nucleotides read TGTGCCAGCAGCGTAGTTGGAGCCCCGAGTGAGCAGTTCTTC.

The rearrangement uses TRBV6-5 and TRBJ1-1; D is perhaps TRBD1 (6 bases). The V end was cut by 2 bases, the J end by 0 bases, with 13 bases between. This CDR3 is built from 16 residues. In germline, CDR1 is MNHEY, CDR2 SVGAGI. CDR3 sequence reads: CASSYRGGQLNTEAFF. CDR3 bases: TGTGCCAGCAGTTACCGGGGGGGGCAGCTGAACACTGAAGCTTTCTTT.

The chain employs TRBV5-4 and TRBJ2-3, with TRBD2 as a possible D gene (6 bases). CDR3 length equals 15 residues. Per the germline V gene, CDR1 is SGHNT and CDR2 is YYREEE (reference sequence). Trimming cost V 6 bases and J 2 bases, with 16 bases left between them. CDR3 in amino acids: CASNIMGGATDTQYF. CDR3 in DNA: TGTGCCAGCAACATTATGGGCGGGGCCACAGATACGCAGTATTTT.

The rearrangement joins TRBV29-1 to TRBJ2-3, with TRBD1 as a possible D gene (5 bases). Germline CDR1 is SQVTM and CDR2 is ANQGSEA. The CDR3 runs to 13 residues. Trimming removed 8 bases from V and 0 bases from J, with 12 bases in between. In DNA form, the CDR3 reads TGCAGCATGGGGCGCTCTAGCACAGATACGCAGTATTTT. It is translated as CSMGRSSTDTQYF.

J is TRBJ2-2 and V is TRBV7-3; D unresolved. This CDR3 contains 14 residues. Per the germline V gene, CDR1 is SGHTA and CDR2 is FQGTGA. V shed 1 base and J shed 2 bases, with 5 bases lying between them. The chain's CDR3 is CASSLRVNTGELFF. CDR3 DNA sequence: TGTGCCAGCAGCTTAAGAGTAAACACCGGGGAGCTGTTTTTT.

The V gene is TRBV30, the J gene TRBJ1-6; maybe TRBD1 (5 bases). V shed 5 bases and J shed 7 bases, with 15 bases lying between them. CDR3 size: 14 residues. The germline V gene has CDR1 GTSNPN and CDR2 SVGIG (reference sequence). The CDR3 loop is CAWVGGIRNSPLHF. CDR3 DNA sequence: TGTGCCTGGGTCGGGGGTATCCGCAATTCACCCCTCCACTTT.

The chain combines TRBV9 with TRBJ2-7; 7 bases match TRBD1. Germline V lookup: CDR1 SGDLS, CDR2 YYNGEE. The CDR3 is made up of 14 amino acids. Trimming removed 0 bases from V and 5 bases from J; junction bases left unmatched: 5. DNA of the CDR3: TGTGCCAGCAGCGTAGGAGGCAGGGGGAACGAGCAGTACTTC. Protein: CASSVGGRGNEQYF.

CDR3 sequence: CSVEAGVGSGSQHF. CDR3 in DNA: TGCAGCGTTGAAGCCGGGGTGGGGTCAGGGTCCCAGCATTTT. The chain joins TRBV29-1 to TRBJ1-5; tentatively, D is TRBD1 (5 bases). The CDR3 spans 14 residues. V gave up 1 base and J gave up 11 bases, with 18 bases separating them. Germline-derived CDR1 and CDR2 are SQVTM and ANQGSEA.

The rearrangement links TRBV29-1 to TRBJ1-2, with D possibly being TRBD1 (5 bases). Germline loops: CDR1 SQVTM, CDR2 ANQGSEA. The CDR3 has 12 amino acids. V was cut by 6 bases and J by 3 bases, with 11 bases left in between. CDR3 amino acids: CSVSGFDYGYTF. The CDR3 region has the DNA TGCAGCGTCTCAGGGTTTGACTATGGCTACACCTTC.

V usage is TRBV27 and J usage is TRBJ1-2; no clear D gene. The CDR3 runs 14 residues. Between the trimmed V and J ends, which lost 6 bases and 3 bases, there was a span of 14 bases. Germline V gives CDR1 MNHEY, CDR2 SMNVEV (reference sequence). DNA for the CDR3: TGTGCCAGCAGCCGGACTTGGGCAGACTATGGCTACACCTTC. This codes for CASSRTWADYGYTF.

This chain connects TRBV5-1 to TRBJ2-5; the match to TRBD2 covers 15 bases. The CDR3 has 16 residues. CDR1 and CDR2 (germline): SGHRS, YFSETQ. Trimming cost V 0 bases and J 7 bases; bases outside gene matches: 4. The CDR3 bases are TGCGCCAGCAGCTTGGCTGCGGGACTAGCGGGGGGGACCCAGTACTTC. The encoded protein is CASSLAAGLAGGTQYF.